Reported below is one TCR beta chain. Its antigen is not known. The data belong to a study of T cells in Graves' hyperthyroidism and ophthalmopathy. There were TCR beta CDR3 regions amplified from RNA transcripts. First-round RT-PCR targeting the TCR CDR3 was performed with the HTBI primer set. TCRdb recomputed calls from the multiplex PCR reads with MiXCR, one row per CDR3 protein. The table includes roughly 400,000 distinct CDR3 sequences, 25% detected once. V was cut by 5 bases and J by 6 bases, with 10 bases left in between. Germline V gene data show CDR1 as MNHEY and CDR2 as SVGAGI. This CDR3 contains 12 residues. Study-level findings and limits: Ophthalmopathy was model-predicted a median about 6.7 months pre-onset.

Sequences were obtained from blood. V gene TRBV6-5 combines with J gene TRBJ1-2; D may be TRBD1 (5 bases). This clonotype was obtained from a man between 45 and 60 years old with Graves' hyperthyroidism. Here the CDR3 reads CASSLNRNGYTF. The DNA of the CDR3 is TGTGCCAGCAGTCTAAACAGGAATGGCTACACCTTC.